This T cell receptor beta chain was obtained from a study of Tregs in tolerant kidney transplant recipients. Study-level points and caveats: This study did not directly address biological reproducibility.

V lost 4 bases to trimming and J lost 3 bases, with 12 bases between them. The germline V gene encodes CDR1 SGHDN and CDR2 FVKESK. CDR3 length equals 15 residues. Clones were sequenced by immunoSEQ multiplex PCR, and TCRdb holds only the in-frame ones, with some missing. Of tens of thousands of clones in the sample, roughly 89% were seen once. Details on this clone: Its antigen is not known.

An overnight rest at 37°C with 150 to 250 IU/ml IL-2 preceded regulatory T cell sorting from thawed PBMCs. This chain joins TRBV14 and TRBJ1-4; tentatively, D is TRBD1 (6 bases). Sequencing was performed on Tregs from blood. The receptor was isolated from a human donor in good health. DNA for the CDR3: TGTGCCAGCAGCCGGGGGGACACCTCTAATGAAAAACTGTTTTTT. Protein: CASSRGDTSNEKLFF. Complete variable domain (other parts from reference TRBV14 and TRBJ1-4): EAGVTQFPSHSVIEKGQTVTLRCDPISGHDNLYWYRRVMGKEIKFLLHFVKESKQDESGMPNNRFLAERTGGTYSTLKVQPAELEDSGVYFCASSRGDTSNEKLFFGSGTQLSVL.